These 30 T cell receptor beta chains were all obtained from the same sample, sequenced in a study of blood T cell repertoires in COVID-19. Using immunoSEQ multiplex PCR, the repertoire was profiled, and TCRdb retains in-frame clones only, with some absent. This table holds approximately 90,000 clones, 84% found once. Sequenced sample: peripheral blood. Receptor source: a man aged 55 to 70 with acute or convalescent COVID-19.

J is TRBJ2-5 and V is TRBV11-2, with 14 bases fitting TRBD2. The CDR3 runs 16 residues. Germline CDR1 and CDR2: SGHAT and FQNNGV. V gave up 5 bases and J gave up 7 bases; unmatched junction bases: 9. CDR3 sequence reads: CASSQTSGGASGTQYF. CDR3 in DNA: TGTGCCAGCAGCCAGACTAGCGGGGGGGCGTCTGGGACCCAGTACTTC.

The V call is TRBV7-9, the J call TRBJ2-2, with D perhaps TRBD1 (6 bases). The CDR3 covers 18 residues. Trimming removed 5 bases at V and 0 bases at J, with 19 bases between. Germline V CDR1 and CDR2: SEHNR, FQNEAQ (reference sequence). CDR3 bases: TGTGCCAGCAGCCCCCCCCTCTGGACAGCCTCGAACACCGGGGAGCTGTTTTTT. Its protein product is CASSPPLWTASNTGELFF.

J is TRBJ1-2 and V is TRBV12-3 or TRBV12-4; 10 bases line up with TRBD1. CDR3 length: 13 amino acids. After removal of 6 bases from V and 7 bases from J, the junction contained 5 bases not matched to a gene. CDR3 residues: CASSAGQGGGYTF. DNA for the CDR3: TGTGCCAGCAGCGCAGGACAGGGGGGTGGCTACACCTTC.

This sequence joins TRBV12-3 or TRBV12-4 and TRBJ2-2; 9 bases fit TRBD1. CDR3 size: 13 residues. V lost 5 bases and J lost 7; bases outside the gene matches: 2. The CDR3 sequence is CASSRTGVGELFF. As DNA, the CDR3 is TGTGCCAGCAGTCGGACAGGGGTCGGGGAGCTGTTTTTT.

The chain recombines TRBV7-9 with TRBJ1-4; tentative D call: TRBD1 (5 bases). Germline CDR1 is SEHNR and CDR2 is FQNEAQ (reference sequence). This CDR3 spans 17 amino acids. V lost 2 bases, J lost 4 bases, and 17 bases lay in between. CDR3 coding DNA: TGTGCCAGCAGCTTAAGAGGTTGGGGCAGCGATAATGAAAAACTGTTTTTT. Its protein product is CASSLRGWGSDNEKLFF. Supplemented by reference TRBV7-9 and TRBJ1-4, the full variable domain reads DTGVSQNPRHKITKRGQNVTFRCDPISEHNRLYWYRQTLGQGPEFLTYFQNEAQLEKSRLLSDRFSAERPKGSFSTLEIQRTEQGDSAMYLCASSLRGWGSDNEKLFFGSGTQLSVL.

The chain has TRBV19 and TRBJ1-5; 7 bases match TRBD1. The V gene end was trimmed by 1 base and the J gene end by 2 bases; junction bases not matched to a gene: 11. Germline V lookup: CDR1 LNHDA, CDR2 SQIVND (reference sequence). The CDR3 extends over 18 amino acids. CDR3 sequence reads: CASSIGNRQGLGNQPQHF. CDR3 coding DNA: TGTGCCAGTAGTATAGGAAACCGACAGGGATTGGGCAATCAGCCCCAGCATTTT.

The CDR3 nucleotides are TGTGCCACCCAAGCCCGCGCCGGGGAGCTGTTTTTT. Its protein is CATQARAGELFF. The chain couples TRBV6-5 to TRBJ2-2, with D unresolved. Germline loops: CDR1 MNHEY, CDR2 SVGAGI. The V end was cut by 10 bases, the J end by 6 bases, with 12 bases between. This CDR3 has 12 residues.

The V and J genes are TRBV6-6 and TRBJ1-1; D perhaps matches TRBD1 (5 bases). The CDR3 is made up of 16 amino acids. Deletions cut 0 bases from V and 5 bases from J, with 16 bases between. CDR1 is MNHNY and CDR2 is SVGAGI in the germline V gene (reference sequence). CDR3: CASSYSRRGAGTEAFF. The DNA of the CDR3 is TGTGCCAGCAGTTACTCGAGGAGGGGCGCGGGGACTGAAGCTTTCTTT.

This chain links TRBV5-4 with TRBJ1-1, with 7 nucleotides matching TRBD1. CDR1 is SGHNT and CDR2 is YYREEE in the germline V gene (reference sequence). The CDR3 consists of 19 residues. V trimming: 4 bases; J trimming: 2 bases; junction bases outside the gene matches: 20. The CDR3 loop reads CASSLTLLQGVRSNTEAFF. The CDR3 DNA follows: TGTGCCAGCAGCCTCACACTCCTCCAGGGGGTAAGGTCCAACACTGAAGCTTTCTTT.

The rearrangement joins TRBV28 to TRBJ1-1; 11 positions match TRBD1. Germline V lookup: CDR1 MDHEN, CDR2 SYDVKM. The J segment lost 5 bases and the V segment lost 5 bases, leaving 10 bases of the junction unmatched. This CDR3 comprises 16 residues. CDR3 protein: CASSPSHGTGGTEAFF. CDR3 sequence (DNA): TGTGCCAGCAGTCCAAGCCACGGGACAGGGGGAACTGAAGCTTTCTTT. Complete variable domain (other parts from reference TRBV28 and TRBJ1-1): DVKVTQSSRYLVKRTGEKVFLECVQDMDHENMFWYRQDPGLGLRLIYFSYDVKMKEKGDIPEGYSVSREKKERFSLILESASTNQTSMYLCASSPSHGTGGTEAFFGQGTRLTVV.

This chain connects TRBV4-2 to TRBJ2-1; TRBD1 matches 10 bases. The CDR3 covers 20 residues. Unmatched junction bases numbered 12, after V lost 1 base and J lost 0 bases. CDR1 and CDR2 from the germline V gene are LGHNA and YNFKEQ. CDR3 amino acids: CASSQGGGQGVLRSYNEQFF. CDR3 nucleotide sequence: TGTGCCAGCAGCCAAGGAGGTGGACAGGGGGTATTGCGCTCCTACAATGAGCAGTTCTTC.

The chain combines TRBV5-8 with TRBJ1-2, with 7 bases identical to TRBD1. Trimming removed 4 bases from V and 2 bases from J; junction bases left unmatched: 5. CDR1 is SGHTS and CDR2 is YDEGEE in the germline V gene. The CDR3 is made up of 14 amino acids. CDR3 DNA sequence: TGTGCCAGCAGCCAATGGGACAGAAACTATGGCTACACCTTC. Translating it yields CASSQWDRNYGYTF.

The J gene is TRBJ2-1, the V gene TRBV10-3; TRBD2 matches at 8 bases. V trimming: 2 bases; J trimming: 5 bases; junction bases outside the gene matches: 5. The CDR3 runs 15 residues. Germline V gene lookup returns CDR1 ENHRY and CDR2 SYGVKD. CDR3 nucleotides: TGTGCCATCAGTGAGCCGGGGGGGGCCGACAATGAGCAGTTCTTC. This codes for CAISEPGGADNEQFF.

The chain is built from TRBV28 and TRBJ1-5; tentatively, D is TRBD1 (5 bases). The V end was cut by 7 bases, the J end by 4 bases, with 14 bases between. The germline V gene encodes CDR1 MDHEN and CDR2 SYDVKM. The CDR3 runs to 14 residues. The CDR3 DNA sequence: TGTGCCAGCACCCAGCAGGGCCGAAATCAGCCCCAGCATTTT. Translated: CASTQQGRNQPQHF.

By frequency in the sample, this clone is medium-sized. The chain uses TRBV4-2 and TRBJ2-1, with D possibly matching TRBD1 (6 bases). Germline CDR1 is LGHNA and CDR2 is YNFKEQ. V lost 0 bases and J 0 bases, leaving 9 bases between the germline ends. CDR3 length: 16 residues. The CDR3 DNA reads as TGTGCCAGCAGCCAAGATGGGGGCGGCTCCTACAATGAGCAGTTCTTC. Translation gives CASSQDGGGSYNEQFF.

The chain links TRBV19 to TRBJ1-4; 10 bases are a match to TRBD1. The germline gives CDR1 LNHDA, CDR2 SQIVND (reference sequence). The CDR3 has 15 amino acids. Germline trimming cut 6 bases from V and 6 bases from J; bases unmatched to any gene: 7. The CDR3 nucleotides read TGTGCCAGTAGACTCCCTGGGACAGGGGATGAAAAACTGTTTTTT. The encoded protein is CASRLPGTGDEKLFF.

The rearrangement joins TRBV6-2 or TRBV6-3 to TRBJ1-2, with 8 bases aligning to TRBD1. Germline loops: CDR1 MNHEY, CDR2 SVGEGT. The CDR3 has 15 residues. V lost 6 bases to trimming and J lost 4 bases; unmatched junction nucleotides: 10. CDR3 loop: CASSHPGQVVYGYTF. In nucleotides, the CDR3 is TGTGCCAGCAGCCACCCGGGACAGGTCGTCTATGGCTACACCTTC.

This sequence joins TRBV7-9 and TRBJ1-1, with 9 bases matching TRBD1. Germline V gives CDR1 SEHNR, CDR2 FQNEAQ (reference sequence). The CDR3 has 14 residues. Trimming removed 1 base from V and 8 bases from J; junction bases left unmatched: 5. CDR3 nucleotide sequence: TGTGCCAGCAGCTTAGGCTTGGGACAGGGAGAAGCTTTCTTT. Residues: CASSLGLGQGEAFF.

Here the CDR3 reads CASSRNPGQGGAPQHF. In DNA, the CDR3 is TGTGCCAGCAGCCGCAACCCAGGGCAGGGAGGTGCGCCCCAGCATTTT. J is TRBJ1-5 and V is TRBV16; D may be TRBD1 (5 bases). The CDR3 is made up of 16 amino acids. Trimming pared 4 bases from V and 9 bases from J, leaving 22 bases between. Germline-derived CDR1 and CDR2 are KGHSY and FQNENV. The full variable domain, completed using reference TRBV16 and TRBJ1-5, is GEEVAQTPKHLVRGEGQKAKLYCAPIKGHSYVFWYQQVLKNEFKFLISFQNENVFDETGMPKERFSAKCLPNSPCSLEIQATKLEDSAVYFCASSRNPGQGGAPQHFGDGTRLSIL.

This chain links TRBV7-2 with TRBJ1-5; D gene uncertain. The germline V gene encodes CDR1 SGHTA and CDR2 FQGNSA. V lost 2 bases, J lost 8 bases, and 10 bases lay in between. The CDR3 contains 13 residues. CDR3: CASSLTVEKPQHF. The CDR3 DNA reads as TGTGCCAGCAGCTTAACCGTAGAAAAGCCCCAGCATTTT.

J is TRBJ2-3 and V is TRBV6-4; D gene unclear. V lost 4 bases and J lost 4, with 9 bases in between. The CDR3 extends over 13 amino acids. Germline CDR1 is MRHNA and CDR2 is SNTAGT. CDR3 amino acids: CASSAREADTQYF. The CDR3 DNA reads as TGTGCCAGCAGTGCCCGAGAGGCAGATACGCAGTATTTT.

This clone was detected only a few times. This chain links TRBV9 with TRBJ2-1; 7 bases map to TRBD2. Germline V gene data show CDR1 as SGDLS and CDR2 as YYNGEE. The trim removed 1 base at V and 4 bases at J, leaving 11 bases unmatched. The CDR3 is made up of 17 amino acids. The CDR3 nucleotides are TGTGCCAGCAGCGTAAGCTTGGGGGGACTACTTTACAATGAGCAGTTCTTC. Translation gives CASSVSLGGLLYNEQFF.

The chain combines TRBV19 with TRBJ2-1, with 10 bases fitting TRBD1. The germline V gene encodes CDR1 LNHDA and CDR2 SQIVND (reference sequence). CDR3 length equals 16 residues. With 4 bases clipped from V and 3 bases from J, the junction kept 6 bases outside the gene matches. The DNA of the CDR3 is TGTGCCAGTAGTAGAACCGGGACAGGGGTCTACAATGAGCAGTTCTTC. Translating it yields CASSRTGTGVYNEQFF. The whole variable domain, filled in from reference TRBV19 and TRBJ2-1, reads DGGITQSPKYLFRKEGQNVTLSCEQNLNHDAMYWYRQDPGQGLRLIYYSQIVNDFQKGDIAEGYSVSREKKESFPLTVTSAQKNPTAFYLCASSRTGTGVYNEQFFGPGTRLTVL.

The chain recombines TRBV6-6 with TRBJ2-1; weak D call: TRBD1 (6 bases). V lost 6 bases, J lost 2 bases, and 17 bases lay in between. Per germline, CDR1 MNHNY and CDR2 SVGAGI (reference sequence). There are 16 residues in the CDR3. The DNA for the CDR3 is TGTGCCAGCAGCCCCACAGGGAAGAAAACCTACAATGAGCAGTTCTTC. It translates to CASSPTGKKTYNEQFF.

V gene TRBV21-1 combines with J gene TRBJ1-6; TRBD1, the D gene given by the table, was not confirmed from the DNA. TRBV21-1 is a pseudogene locus. The CDR3 extends over 22 amino acids. CDR3 sequence reads: CASSKGGDREVHVPLHNSPLHF. The DNA for the CDR3 is TGTGCCAGCAGCAAAGGAGGGGACAGGGAGGTACACGTCCCGTTGCATAATTCACCCCTCCACTTT.

This clone was seen only a few times. The V gene is TRBV7-6, the J gene TRBJ2-3, with D unclear. Germline CDR1 is SGHVS and CDR2 is FNYEAQ. CDR3 length: 13 amino acids. V shed 6 bases and J shed 2 bases, with 9 bases lying between them. The CDR3 region is CASSRLSTDTQYF. The CDR3 DNA reads as TGTGCCAGCAGTAGACTCTCCACAGATACGCAGTATTTT. The complete variable domain, with remaining parts taken from reference TRBV7-6 and TRBJ2-3, reads GAGVSQSPRYKVTKRGQDVALRCDPISGHVSLYWYRQALGQGPEFLTYFNYEAQQDKSGLPNDRFSAERPEGSISTLTIQRTEQRDSAMYRCASSRLSTDTQYFGPGTRLTVL.

The chain couples TRBV7-9 to TRBJ1-2; 7 bases map to TRBD1. The CDR3 consists of 12 residues. Germline CDR1 SEHNR, CDR2 FQNEAQ (reference sequence). With V trimmed by 5 bases and J by 8 bases, 5 bases remained unmatched. DNA for the CDR3: TGTGCCAGCAGCCCGACAGGGAACGGCTACACCTTC. Amino acids: CASSPTGNGYTF. Looking up the rest from reference TRBV7-9 and TRBJ1-2 gives the full variable domain: DTGVSQNPRHKITKRGQNVTFRCDPISEHNRLYWYRQTLGQGPEFLTYFQNEAQLEKSRLLSDRFSAERPKGSFSTLEIQRTEQGDSAMYLCASSPTGNGYTFGSGTRLTVV.

The V and J genes are TRBV7-9 and TRBJ1-5; D call uncertain. Germline V gene data show CDR1 as SEHNR and CDR2 as FQNEAQ (reference sequence). Trimming left V 5 bases short and J 7 bases short, with 12 bases between. The CDR3 is 13 amino acids. The CDR3 nucleotides are TGTGCCAGCAGCCTGGAGGGAGCCCAGCCCCAGCATTTT. Protein sequence: CASSLEGAQPQHF.

The chain has TRBV7-9 and TRBJ1-3, with no clear D. Trimming shortened V by 6 bases and J by 0 bases, and 15 bases separated the two germline ends. This CDR3 contains 16 residues. Germline loops: CDR1 SEHNR, CDR2 FQNEAQ (reference sequence). The CDR3 here is CASSAALKVSGNTIYF. In DNA, the CDR3 is TGTGCCAGCAGTGCGGCGTTAAAAGTCTCTGGAAACACCATATATTTT.

The chain has TRBV6-2 or TRBV6-3 and TRBJ2-3; D is undetermined. Trimming left V 2 bases short and J 2 bases short, with 17 bases between. The CDR3 totals 17 residues. Germline V lookup: CDR1 MNHEY, CDR2 SVGEGT. The CDR3 DNA follows: TGTGCCAGCAGTTACGGAGACTTTCTGCCGGACACAGATACGCAGTATTTT. Its protein product is CASSYGDFLPDTDTQYF.